This entry is about one TCR beta chain. Its antigen is as yet unknown. This CDR3 spans 15 amino acids. After removal of 1 base from V and 0 bases from J, the junction contained 5 bases not matched to a gene. Germline V gene sequence: CDR1 DFQATT, CDR2 SNEGSKA (reference sequence). Libraries used roughly 20,000 to 1,000,000 sorted naive CD8 T cells and 10%, 30% or 50% RNA input. The source of the sample is a study of molecular identifiers for immune sequencing clone quantification. Overall study context: Replicates involved a five-way split of RNA from around 18,000 or 91,000 naive CD8 cells, with sequencing of four.

MiXCR, applied by TCRdb to the PCR reads, yields one record per CDR3 protein. The sample shows hundreds of thousands of distinct CDR3 sequences, 15% to 20% of them seen only once. General study results and limits: More than 99% of effector molecules, versus under 1% of naive-cell molecules, belonged to clones above 20 RNA copies. Identical TCR molecules that share a barcode could lead to an underestimation of highly expanded clone sizes.

V gene TRBV20-1 combines with J gene TRBJ2-7, with 8 nucleotides matching TRBD1. Sequencing input: naive CD8+ T cells from blood, with Jurkat cell RNA spiked in. The subset is: FACS-sorted CD8+CD4-CCR7+CD45RA+ naive T cells. This clonotype was sampled from a human donor in good health. Some libraries in this study had Jurkat cell RNA spiked in. CDR3 nucleotides: TGCAGTGCTAGAGTCGTGGACAGGGCCTCCTACGAGCAGTACTTC. This codes for CSARVVDRASYEQYF.